What follows are 17 T cell receptor beta chains derived from one specimen sequenced in a study of shared clonotypes between healthy human individuals. Only in-frame clones appear in the TCRdb table, and some are missing; sequencing was by immunoSEQ multiplex PCR. This table holds under 850,000 clones, roughly 72% found once. Material: memory CD4+ T cells sorted from blood. Subset here: CD45RA-negative fraction. The source is a woman in her thirties in good health.

This clone was seen a few times. The rearrangement joins TRBV4-1 to TRBJ1-4; 9 bases are a match to TRBD1. Germline trimming cut 7 bases from V and 6 bases from J; bases unmatched to any gene: 6. CDR1 MGHRA and CDR2 YSYEKL come from the germline V gene. The CDR3 is made up of 14 amino acids. The CDR3 spells CASTDGTGHEKLFF. The CDR3 DNA reads as TGCGCCAGCACCGACGGGACAGGGCATGAAAAACTGTTTTTT.

This clone has just a few counts. The chain uses TRBV7-8 and TRBJ2-7; 10 nucleotides align to TRBD2. Losses at the gene ends were 5 bases for V and 1 base for J; bases not matched to a gene: 14. The CDR3 has 18 amino acids. Germline CDR1 is SGHVS and CDR2 is FQNEAQ. The DNA of the CDR3 is TGTGCCAGCAGCCCATCTGGAGGTAGCGGGAGGTGGTCCTACGAGCAGTACTTC. Protein product: CASSPSGGSGRWSYEQYF. Full variable domain (rest looked up from reference TRBV7-8 and TRBJ2-7): GAGVSQSPRYKVAKRGQDVALRCDPISGHVSLFWYQQALGQGPEFLTYFQNEAQLDKSGLPSDRFFAERPEGSVSTLKIQRTQQEDSAVYLCASSPSGGSGRWSYEQYFGPGTRLTVT.

The chain employs TRBV28 and TRBJ1-2; no reliable D call. The V end lost 10 bases, the J end lost 8 bases, and 11 bases lay between the germline ends. The CDR3 sequence is 10 residues long. Germline values: CDR1 MDHEN, CDR2 SYDVKM. The CDR3 DNA reads TGTGCCACCATCTCGGGGGGCTACACCTTC. Amino acids: CATISGGYTF.

The chain employs TRBV27 and TRBJ1-6; no firm D call. Trimming stripped 7 bases from V and 8 bases from J, with 9 bases between. The length of the CDR3 is 12 residues. CDR1 and CDR2 (germline): MNHEY, SMNVEV (reference sequence). Here the CDR3 reads CASMRVDSPLHF. The CDR3 coding sequence is TGTGCCAGCATGCGGGTGGATTCACCCCTCCACTTT.

V is TRBV19 and J is TRBJ2-2; 7 bases are a match to TRBD2. CDR1 is LNHDA, CDR2 SQIVND, per germline (reference sequence). Losses at the gene ends were 4 bases for V and 3 bases for J; bases not matched to a gene: 11. The CDR3 runs to 17 residues. CDR3 DNA sequence: TGTGCCAGTAGTAGGGTGGCGGGAGCATCGGACACCGGGGAGCTGTTTTTT. Its translation is CASSRVAGASDTGELFF.

DNA for the CDR3: TGCGCCAGCAGCTTGGACGCCGGAATCTACAATGAGCAGTTCTTC. Translating gives CASSLDAGIYNEQFF. The rearrangement joins TRBV5-1 to TRBJ2-1; D is undetermined. Trimming left V 0 bases short and J 3 bases short, with 10 bases between. Germline CDR1 and CDR2: SGHRS and YFSETQ. CDR3 length: 15 residues.

The CDR3 protein is CASSPAVVDIQYF. The CDR3 DNA reads TGTGCCAGCTCACCGGCGGTGGTGGACATTCAGTACTTC. This chain links TRBV18 with TRBJ2-4; D remains ambiguous. CDR1 and CDR2 (germline): KGHSH, LQKENI. CDR3 size: 13 residues. V lost 3 bases and J 8 bases, leaving 11 bases between the germline ends.

This rearrangement joins TRBV27 to TRBJ2-1, with D possibly matching TRBD2 (6 bases). The CDR3 has 13 amino acids. CDR1 is MNHEY, CDR2 SMNVEV, per germline (reference sequence). Trimming took 6 bases from V and 6 from J, leaving 12 bases between them. The CDR3: CASRLLATNEQFF. The CDR3 nucleotides read TGTGCCAGCAGGCTCCTAGCGACCAATGAGCAGTTCTTC.

DNA for the CDR3: TGTGCCAGCAGCGTAGGGGGGGCCGACAATGAGCAGTTCTTC. As protein: CASSVGGADNEQFF. The gene calls are TRBV7-6 and TRBJ2-1; the D gene is possibly TRBD2 (7 bases). Trimming shortened V by 5 bases and J by 5 bases, and 13 bases separated the two germline ends. Germline V gene sequence: CDR1 SGHVS, CDR2 FNYEAQ. This CDR3 contains 14 residues. The complete variable domain, with remaining parts taken from reference TRBV7-6 and TRBJ2-1, reads GAGVSQSPRYKVTKRGQDVALRCDPISGHVSLYWYRQALGQGPEFLTYFNYEAQQDKSGLPNDRFSAERPEGSISTLTIQRTEQRDSAMYRCASSVGGADNEQFFGPGTRLTVL.

Of note for this clone: Other nucleotide sequences in the sample specify the same CDR3. The chain uses TRBV5-1 and TRBJ1-3; D remains unclear. This CDR3 region has 14 residues. Trimming took off 0 bases at V and 0 bases at J, with 4 bases between the two ends. Germline V gene sequence: CDR1 SGHRS, CDR2 YFSETQ. The CDR3 spells CASSLGASGNTIYF. In DNA form, the CDR3 reads TGCGCCAGCAGCTTGGGTGCCTCTGGAAACACCATATATTTT. Combining the CDR3 with reference TRBV5-1 and TRBJ1-3 gives the whole variable domain KAGVTQTPRYLIKTRGQQVTLSCSPISGHRSVSWYQQTPGQGLQFLFEYFSETQRNKGNFPGRFSGRQFSNSRSEMNVSTLELGDSALYLCASSLGASGNTIYFGEGSWLTVV.

The CDR3 nucleotides read TGTGCCAGCAGCTTAATTAACACTGAAGCTTTCTTT. This encodes CASSLINTEAFF. The gene calls are TRBV7-9 and TRBJ1-1; the D is unclear. CDR3 length: 12 residues. The V end lost 2 bases, the J end lost 2 bases, and 3 bases lay between the germline ends. Germline assignment: CDR1 SEHNR and CDR2 FQNEAQ (reference sequence).

V usage is TRBV2 and J usage is TRBJ2-7, with TRBD2 identical over 11 bases. Germline V CDR1 and CDR2: SNHLY, FYNNEI. CDR3 length: 18 residues. Losses at the gene ends were 5 bases for V and 6 bases for J; bases not matched to a gene: 18. CDR3 protein: CASSYRTSGYPPSGEQYF. CDR3 nucleotides: TGTGCCAGCAGTTATCGGACTAGCGGGTACCCTCCTTCCGGCGAGCAGTACTTC.

The chain joins TRBV21-1 to TRBJ1-5. TRBV21-1 is annotated as a pseudogene. The CDR3 covers 15 residues. DNA of the CDR3: TGTGCCAGCAGCAAAGCGGGACGGCCAGCGGGGCCCCAGCATTTT. Its translation: CASSKAGRPAGPQHF.

This clone was recorded a few times. This sequence joins TRBV6-5 and TRBJ1-3; D remains ambiguous. From germline, CDR1 is MNHEY and CDR2 SVGAGI. The CDR3 is 13 amino acids. Trimming pared 2 bases from V and 4 bases from J, leaving 6 bases between. The CDR3 sequence: CASSYVFGNTIYF. DNA of the CDR3: TGTGCCAGCAGTTACGTATTCGGAAACACCATATATTTT.

This clone was detected a few times. This rearrangement joins TRBV29-1 to TRBJ1-1; maybe TRBD1 (5 bases). Deletions cut 6 bases from V and 10 bases from J, with 15 bases between. The CDR3 spans 11 residues. Germline-derived CDR1 and CDR2 are SQVTM and ANQGSEA. The CDR3 sequence is CSVGRGGRAFF. DNA for the CDR3: TGCAGCGTGGGACGGGGAGGGAGAGCTTTCTTT.

Many counts were recorded for this clone. This chain connects TRBV11-3 to TRBJ2-2, with D possibly being TRBD1 or TRBD2 (5 bases each). V was clipped by 2 bases and J by 5 bases, with 21 bases between them. Germline V gene data show CDR1 as SGHNT and CDR2 as YENEEA. The CDR3 is 18 amino acids. The CDR3 protein is CASSLKSWGSSDTGELFF. The CDR3 bases are TGTGCCAGCAGCTTAAAATCTTGGGGGTCTAGTGATACCGGGGAGCTGTTTTTT.

The J gene is TRBJ2-7, the V gene TRBV10-3, with D possibly being TRBD1 (8 bases). This CDR3 is built from 15 residues. Trimming removed 3 bases at V and 2 bases at J, with 14 bases between. CDR1 and CDR2 from the germline V gene are ENHRY and SYGVKD. The CDR3 nucleotides are TGTGCCATCAGTGACGGGACAGGACTAGCCTACGAGCAGTACTTC. It codes for CAISDGTGLAYEQYF.